This T cell receptor (beta chain) was captured by sequencing in a study of blood T cells in healthy people across ages. Primers used in a second PCR of roughly 7 to 12 cycles were a sample-barcoded 5' primer and a J-beta primer mix. Each cDNA was tagged by a template-switch adaptor containing 12 random nucleotides. MiXCR, run by TCRdb on the 5' RACE reads, gives a single entry per CDR3 protein. Of 1.5 million to 2 million distinct CDR3 sequences in the sample, almost 35% were seen once. Germline CDR1 reads SEHNR; CDR2 reads FQNEAQ (reference sequence). This CDR3 is 14 amino acids long. Isolation recovered at least 7 million PBMCs from every sample. Samples each yielded at least 5.5 micrograms of total RNA. Remarks on this clonotype: Its ends do not fully match the called genes, so a read error is possible.

This sequence originates from a woman in her twenties or thirties in good health. This rearrangement joins TRBV7-9 to TRBJ2-1; weak D call: TRBD2 (5 bases). What was sequenced was blood. The DNA of the CDR3 is TGTGCCCGCAGCTTAGAGGGCTCCTACAATGAGCAGTTCTTC. Translation: CARSLEGSYNEQFF.